Listed below are T cell receptor beta chains from one sample, sequenced in a study of blood T cell repertoires in COVID-19. TCRdb keeps only in-frame clones here, not all; method: immunoSEQ multiplex PCR. The sample has some 350,000 clones, approximately 90% seen once. Input material: peripheral blood. These receptors all stem from a woman aged 18-29 years who had recovered from COVID-19. Each CDR3 is given with its conserved first and last residue. Where a row states a size, it is once, few, many or the class of an expanded clone; other rows omit it.

cdr3_aa j_call clone_size v_call
CASSFSSNQPQHF TRBJ1-5 NA TRBV25-1
CASSQDIASGARPGETQYF TRBJ2-5 NA TRBV3-1/TRBV3-2
CASSASRTQYF TRBJ2-5 once TRBV5-1
CASSLEMGQGLNYGYTF TRBJ1-2 once TRBV5-1
CSAWASLYEADTQYF TRBJ2-3 NA TRBV29-1
CASSSRESGDTQYF TRBJ2-3 NA TRBV11-2
CAWSVAAGNTEAFF TRBJ1-1 NA TRBV30
CASSPPKGRGLTEAFF TRBJ1-1 few TRBV16
CASSLQGYTGELFF TRBJ2-2 few TRBV7-2
CASSYELAVSTDTQYF TRBJ2-3 NA TRBV6-5
CASSIDVDSSNQPQHF TRBJ1-5 NA TRBV19
CASSPSLDGYTF TRBJ1-2 NA TRBV9